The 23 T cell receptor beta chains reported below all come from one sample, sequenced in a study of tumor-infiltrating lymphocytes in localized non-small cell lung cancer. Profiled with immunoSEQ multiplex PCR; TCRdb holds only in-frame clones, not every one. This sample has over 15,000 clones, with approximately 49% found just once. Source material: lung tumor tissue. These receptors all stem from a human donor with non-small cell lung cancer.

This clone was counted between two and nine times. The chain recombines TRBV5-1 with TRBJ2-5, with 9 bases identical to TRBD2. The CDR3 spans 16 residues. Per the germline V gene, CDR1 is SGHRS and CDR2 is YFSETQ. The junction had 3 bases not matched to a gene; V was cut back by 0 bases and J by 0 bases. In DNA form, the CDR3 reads TGCGCCAGCAGCTTGGTGCTAGCGGGGAACCAAGAGACCCAGTACTTC. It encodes CASSLVLAGNQETQYF.

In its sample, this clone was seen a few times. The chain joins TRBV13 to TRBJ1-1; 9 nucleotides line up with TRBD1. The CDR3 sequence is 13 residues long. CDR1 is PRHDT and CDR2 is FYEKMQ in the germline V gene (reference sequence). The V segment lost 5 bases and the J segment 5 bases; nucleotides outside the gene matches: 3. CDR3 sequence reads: CASSRDRVTEAFF. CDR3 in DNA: TGTGCCAGCAGCCGGGACAGGGTAACTGAAGCTTTCTTT.

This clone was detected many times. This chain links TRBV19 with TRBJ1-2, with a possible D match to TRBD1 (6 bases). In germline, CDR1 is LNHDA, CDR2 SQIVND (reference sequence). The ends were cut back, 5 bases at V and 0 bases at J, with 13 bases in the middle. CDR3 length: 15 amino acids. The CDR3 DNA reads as TGTGCCAGTAGTTTGCCGGGACAAACTAACTATGGCTACACCTTC. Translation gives CASSLPGQTNYGYTF. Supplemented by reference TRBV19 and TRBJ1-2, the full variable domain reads DGGITQSPKYLFRKEGQNVTLSCEQNLNHDAMYWYRQDPGQGLRLIYYSQIVNDFQKGDIAEGYSVSREKKESFPLTVTSAQKNPTAFYLCASSLPGQTNYGYTFGSGTRLTVV.

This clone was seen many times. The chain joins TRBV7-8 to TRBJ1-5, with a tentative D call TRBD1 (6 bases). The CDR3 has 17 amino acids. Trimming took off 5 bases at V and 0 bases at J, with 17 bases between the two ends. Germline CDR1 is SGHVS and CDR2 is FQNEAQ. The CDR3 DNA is TGTGCCAGCAGCGAAGGACAGCTAACTTATAGCAATCAGCCCCAGCATTTT. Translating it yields CASSEGQLTYSNQPQHF.

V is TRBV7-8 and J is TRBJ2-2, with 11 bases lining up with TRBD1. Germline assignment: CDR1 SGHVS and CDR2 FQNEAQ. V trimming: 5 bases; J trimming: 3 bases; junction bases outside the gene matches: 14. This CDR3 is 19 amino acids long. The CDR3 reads CASSLRDRGGVVDTGELFF. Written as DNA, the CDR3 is TGTGCCAGCAGCCTAAGGGACAGGGGGGGGGTTGTGGACACCGGGGAGCTGTTTTTT.

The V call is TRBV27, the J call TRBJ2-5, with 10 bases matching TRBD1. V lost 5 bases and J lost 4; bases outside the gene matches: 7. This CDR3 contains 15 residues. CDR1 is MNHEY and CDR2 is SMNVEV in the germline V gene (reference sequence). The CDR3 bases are TGTGCCAGCAGTCCCCTGGGACAGGGGACAGAGACCCAGTACTTC. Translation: CASSPLGQGTETQYF.

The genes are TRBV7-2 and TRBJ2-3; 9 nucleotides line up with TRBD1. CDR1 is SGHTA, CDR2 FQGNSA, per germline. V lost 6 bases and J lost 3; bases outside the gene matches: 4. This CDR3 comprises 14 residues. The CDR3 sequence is CASRAGTGTDTQYF. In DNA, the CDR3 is TGTGCCAGCAGAGCCGGGACAGGGACAGATACGCAGTATTTT.

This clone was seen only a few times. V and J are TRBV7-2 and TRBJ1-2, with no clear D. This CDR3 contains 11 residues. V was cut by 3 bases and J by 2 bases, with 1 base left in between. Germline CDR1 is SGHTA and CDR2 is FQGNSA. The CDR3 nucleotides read TGTGCCAGCAGCTTCAACTATGGCTACACCTTC. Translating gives CASSFNYGYTF. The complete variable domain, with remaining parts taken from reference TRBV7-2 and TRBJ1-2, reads GAGVSQSPSNKVTEKGKDVELRCDPISGHTALYWYRQSLGQGLEFLIYFQGNSAPDKSGLPSDRFSAERTGGSVSTLTIQRTQQEDSAVYLCASSFNYGYTFGSGTRLTVV.

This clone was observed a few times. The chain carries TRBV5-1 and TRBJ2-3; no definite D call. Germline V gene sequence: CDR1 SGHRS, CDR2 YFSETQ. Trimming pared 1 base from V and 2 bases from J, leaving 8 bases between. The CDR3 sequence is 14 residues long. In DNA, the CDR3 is TGCGCCAGCAGCTTGCGACAAGTCACAGATACGCAGTATTTT. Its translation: CASSLRQVTDTQYF.

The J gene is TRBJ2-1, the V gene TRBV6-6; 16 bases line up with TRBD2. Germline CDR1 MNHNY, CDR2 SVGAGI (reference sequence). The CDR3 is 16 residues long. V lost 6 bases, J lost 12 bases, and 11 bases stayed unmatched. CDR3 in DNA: TGTGCCAGCAGCCTGGGACTAGCGGGGGGGCCGGAATTGCAGTTCTTC. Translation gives CASSLGLAGGPELQFF.

CDR3 protein: CASSLGTRGQFF. CDR3 coding DNA: TGTGCCAGCAGCTTAGGTACTAGGGGACAGTTCTTC. This chain uses TRBV11-2 with TRBJ2-1; the D gene could be TRBD1 or TRBD2 (5 bases each). Trimming stripped 1 base from V and 13 bases from J, with 11 bases between. The CDR3 covers 12 residues. From germline, CDR1 is SGHAT and CDR2 FQNNGV.

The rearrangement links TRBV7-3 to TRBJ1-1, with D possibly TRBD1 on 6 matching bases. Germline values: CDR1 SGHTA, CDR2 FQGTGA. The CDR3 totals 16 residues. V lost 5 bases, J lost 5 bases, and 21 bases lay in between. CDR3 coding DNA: TGTGCCAGCAGCCCGAAGGGGGGGGGCCCGACGACTGAAGCTTTCTTT. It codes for CASSPKGGGPTTEAFF.

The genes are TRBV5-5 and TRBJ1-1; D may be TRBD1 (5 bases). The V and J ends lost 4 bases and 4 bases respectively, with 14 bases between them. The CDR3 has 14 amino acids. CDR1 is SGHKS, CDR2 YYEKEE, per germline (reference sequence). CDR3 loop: CASSLAWGGTEAFF. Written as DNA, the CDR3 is TGTGCCAGCAGCCTGGCATGGGGGGGCACTGAAGCTTTCTTT.

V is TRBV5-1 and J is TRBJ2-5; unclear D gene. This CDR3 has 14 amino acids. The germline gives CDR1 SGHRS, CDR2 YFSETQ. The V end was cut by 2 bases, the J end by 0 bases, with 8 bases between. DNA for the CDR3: TGCGCCAGCAGCTTCGGCTCTTACCAAGAGACCCAGTACTTC. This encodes CASSFGSYQETQYF.

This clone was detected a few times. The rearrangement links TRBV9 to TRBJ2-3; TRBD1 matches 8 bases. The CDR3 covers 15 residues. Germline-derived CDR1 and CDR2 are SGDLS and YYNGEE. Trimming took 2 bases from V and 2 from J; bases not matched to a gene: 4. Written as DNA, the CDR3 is TGTGCCAGCAGCGTGGGACAGGCCTACACAGATACGCAGTATTTT. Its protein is CASSVGQAYTDTQYF.

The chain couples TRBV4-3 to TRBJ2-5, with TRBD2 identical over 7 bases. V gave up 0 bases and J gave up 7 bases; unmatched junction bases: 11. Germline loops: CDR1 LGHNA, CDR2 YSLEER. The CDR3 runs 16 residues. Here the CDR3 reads CASSQEGGLTGGTQYF. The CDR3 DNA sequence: TGCGCCAGCAGCCAAGAGGGGGGACTAACAGGCGGGACCCAGTACTTC.

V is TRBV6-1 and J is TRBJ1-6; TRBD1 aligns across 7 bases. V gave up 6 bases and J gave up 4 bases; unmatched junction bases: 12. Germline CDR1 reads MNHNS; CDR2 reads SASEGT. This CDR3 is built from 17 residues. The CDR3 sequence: CASREILGTAYNSPLHF. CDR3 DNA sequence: TGTGCCAGCAGGGAAATCCTCGGGACAGCTTATAATTCACCCCTCCACTTT.

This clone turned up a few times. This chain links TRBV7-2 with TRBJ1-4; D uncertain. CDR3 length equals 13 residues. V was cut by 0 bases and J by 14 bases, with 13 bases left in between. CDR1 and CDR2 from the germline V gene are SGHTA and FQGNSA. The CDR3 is CASSLALGSELFF. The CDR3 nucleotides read TGTGCCAGCAGCTTAGCGCTGGGAAGCGAGCTGTTTTTT.

Here the CDR3 reads CASSPSGQETQYF. CDR3 DNA: TGTGCCAGCAGTCCCTCGGGCCAAGAGACCCAGTACTTC. V is TRBV27 and J is TRBJ2-5; D is ambiguous. The CDR3 has 13 residues. In germline, CDR1 is MNHEY, CDR2 SMNVEV (reference sequence). V shed 5 bases and J shed 1 base, with 8 bases lying between them.

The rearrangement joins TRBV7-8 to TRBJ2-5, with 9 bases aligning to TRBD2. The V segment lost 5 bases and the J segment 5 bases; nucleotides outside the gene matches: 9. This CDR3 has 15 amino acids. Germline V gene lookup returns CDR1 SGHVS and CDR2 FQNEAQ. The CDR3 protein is CASSRGSGGPETQYF. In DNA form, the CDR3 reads TGTGCCAGCAGCCGGGGGAGCGGGGGGCCGGAGACCCAGTACTTC.

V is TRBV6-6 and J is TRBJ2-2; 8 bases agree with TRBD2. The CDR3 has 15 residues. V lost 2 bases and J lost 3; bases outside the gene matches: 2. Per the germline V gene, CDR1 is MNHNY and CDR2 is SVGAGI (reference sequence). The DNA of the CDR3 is TGTGCCAGCAGTTACGGGCGGGGGGACACCGGGGAGCTGTTTTTT. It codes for CASSYGRGDTGELFF.

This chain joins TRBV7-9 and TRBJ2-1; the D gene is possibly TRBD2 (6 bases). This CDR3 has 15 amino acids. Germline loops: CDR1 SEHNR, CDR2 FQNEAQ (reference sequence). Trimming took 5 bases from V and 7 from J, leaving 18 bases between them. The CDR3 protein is CASSLQGLEANEQFF. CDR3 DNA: TGTGCCAGCAGCCTTCAGGGACTCGAAGCGAATGAGCAGTTCTTC.

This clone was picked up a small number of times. This CDR3 is CASSPQLAGGMQYF. The CDR3 DNA follows: TGTGCCAGCAGTCCTCAGCTAGCGGGGGGAATGCAGTATTTT. V is TRBV11-2 and J is TRBJ2-3; 11 bases agree with TRBD2. V was pared by 6 bases and J by 11 bases, with 10 bases of the junction left unmatched. CDR3 length: 14 amino acids. The germline V gene has CDR1 SGHAT and CDR2 FQNNGV.